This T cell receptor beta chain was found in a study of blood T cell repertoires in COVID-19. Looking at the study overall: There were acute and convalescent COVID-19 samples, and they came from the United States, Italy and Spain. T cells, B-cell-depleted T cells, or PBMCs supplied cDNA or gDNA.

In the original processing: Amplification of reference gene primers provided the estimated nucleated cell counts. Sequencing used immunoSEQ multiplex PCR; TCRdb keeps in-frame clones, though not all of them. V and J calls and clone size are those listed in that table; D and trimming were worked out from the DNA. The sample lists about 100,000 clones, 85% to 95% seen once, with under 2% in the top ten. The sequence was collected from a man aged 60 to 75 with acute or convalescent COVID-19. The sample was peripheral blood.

The CDR3 reads CASSFARGFRDTQYF. The CDR3 DNA reads TGTGCCAGCAGTTTTGCTAGAGGGTTCAGAGATACGCAGTATTTT. The gene calls are TRBV28 and TRBJ2-3, with a tentative D call TRBD2 (5 bases). Per germline, CDR1 MDHEN and CDR2 SYDVKM. V was shortened by 3 bases and J by 5 bases, with 15 bases between the two germline ends. The CDR3 is made up of 15 amino acids.